This T cell receptor (beta chain) was found in a study of blood T cell repertoires in COVID-19. Study in general: Samples taken during acute and convalescent COVID-19 were collected in the United States, Italy and Spain. Sample material is recorded as cDNA or gDNA derived from T cells, B-cell-depleted T cells, or PBMCs.

The germline CDR1 and CDR2 sequences are MNHEY and SMNVEV (reference sequence). After removal of 7 bases from V and 0 bases from J, the junction contained 4 bases not matched to a gene. This CDR3 contains 16 residues. Under the authors' procedure: Estimates of nucleated cell counts were drawn from the amplification of reference gene primers. The repertoire was sequenced with immunoSEQ multiplex PCR; TCRdb's copy has only in-frame clones and lacks some. V, J and clone size derive from that table, while D and trimming were established from the DNA sequence. The data hold fewer than 50,000 clones, with about two thirds observed a single time.

This TCR was sampled from an elderly man with acute or convalescent COVID-19. The rearrangement uses TRBV27 and TRBJ2-2, with TRBD2 identical over 11 bases. Sequences were obtained from peripheral blood. The CDR3 reads CASTPTSGANTGELFF. The CDR3 bases are TGTGCCAGCACCCCGACTAGCGGGGCGAACACCGGGGAGCTGTTTTTT.